Here is one T cell receptor (beta chain) with its context. Its specificity is not known. TCRdb re-called the 5' RACE reads and shows each CDR3 protein once, DNA omitted. Its clone listing holds about 540,000 distinct CDR3 sequences. The sample originates from a study of T cells expressing NK-cell markers. Overall study findings and caveats: Where several donors were concerned, these clonotypes also led the CD3+CD56-NKG2C+ fraction.

CDR3 length equals 18 residues. Sample: blood T cells: a sorted CD56 or NKG2C T cell subset, CD4+ or CD8+ T cells, or bulk PBMC T cells (not recorded which). The receptor was derived from a man aged 18 to 35 in good health. The chain links TRBV12-3 or TRBV12-4 to TRBJ2-6; without DNA, the TCRdb call of TRBD1 cannot be checked. CDR3 protein: CASSFRGQTVSGANVLTF.